The entry that follows covers one TCR beta chain sequence. Its antigen is currently unknown. The data are from a study of cytomegalovirus exposure and HLA in healthy donors. Study-level points and caveats: In vitro assays verified that a few CMV-associated chains recognized CMV antigens specifically. TCR beta V segments were, for the most part, productive about 87% or about 30% of the time in an earlier analysis.

Amplification used 60 Vbeta primers and 13 Jbeta primers. Here immunoSEQ multiplex PCR was the method, and the copy in TCRdb shows in-frame clones only, minus some. Among about 190,000 clones listed, 80% were seen once. The CDR3 extends over 17 amino acids. V dropped 2 bases and J dropped 2; count of bases not matched to a gene: 8. Germline lookup yields CDR1 MNHEY and CDR2 SMNVEV (reference sequence). The TCR sequence derives from a boy between 10 and 17 years old in good health and CMV-seronegative. The sample taken for sequencing was PBMCs. The chain carries TRBV27 and TRBJ2-3, with 9 positions matching TRBD1. CDR3 DNA sequence: TGTGCCAGCAGTTTAGTAGGGGACAGGGATTACACAGATACGCAGTATTTT. This sequence encodes CASSLVGDRDYTDTQYF.